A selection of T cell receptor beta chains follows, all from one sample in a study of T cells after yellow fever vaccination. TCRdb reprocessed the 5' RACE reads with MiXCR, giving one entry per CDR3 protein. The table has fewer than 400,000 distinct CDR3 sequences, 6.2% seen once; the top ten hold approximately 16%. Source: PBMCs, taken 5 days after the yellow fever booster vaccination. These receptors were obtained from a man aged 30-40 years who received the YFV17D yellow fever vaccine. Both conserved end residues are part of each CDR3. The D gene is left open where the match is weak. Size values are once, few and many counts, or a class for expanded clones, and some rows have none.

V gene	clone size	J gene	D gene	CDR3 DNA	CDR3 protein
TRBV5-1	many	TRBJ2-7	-	TGCGCCAGCAGCTTGGAGTATCGGGGTCCCCACGAGCAGTACTTC	CASSLEYRGPHEQYF
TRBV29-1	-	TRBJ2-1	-	TGCAGCGTGCCCGGGCTCGCCCTCAATGAGCAGTTCTTC	CSVPGLALNEQFF
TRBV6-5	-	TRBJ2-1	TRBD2	TGTGCCAGCAGTTACCGACTAGCGGGACTCAACAATGAGCAGTTCTTC	CASSYRLAGLNNEQFF
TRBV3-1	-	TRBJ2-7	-	TGTGCCAGCAGCCAAGTGATCTACGAGCAGTACTTC	CASSQVIYEQYF
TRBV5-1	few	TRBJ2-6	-	TGCGCCAGCAGCTTGAAGGAAATGGGACTTTCTGGGGCCAACGTCCTGACTTTC	CASSLKEMGLSGANVLTF
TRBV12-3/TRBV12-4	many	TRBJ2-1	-	TGTGCCAGCAGTCTGAAAGGGGACCAGGCACGGTTCTTC	CASSLKGDQARFF
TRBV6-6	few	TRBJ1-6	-	TGTGCCAGACCATCCTATAATTCACCCCTCCACTTT	CARPSYNSPLHF
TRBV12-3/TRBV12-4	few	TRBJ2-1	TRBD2	TGTGCCAGCAGTTTCTCCAGCGGGAAGGCCTACAATGAGCAGTTCTTC	CASSFSSGKAYNEQFF
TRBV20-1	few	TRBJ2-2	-	TGCAGTGCTAGAGACGATGGCCGGGAGTATACCGGGGAGCTGTTTTTT	CSARDDGREYTGELFF
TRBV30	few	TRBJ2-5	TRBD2	TGTGCCTGGAGTAACTTTGGCGGGAGTTACGAAGAGACCCAGTACTTC	CAWSNFGGSYEETQYF
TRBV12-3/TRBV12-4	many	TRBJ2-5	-	TGTGCCAGCAGGAAACTAGCCTCCCAAGAGACCCAGTACTTC	CASRKLASQETQYF
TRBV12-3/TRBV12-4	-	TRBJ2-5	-	TGTGCCAGCAGTCCCCACGGACTGGTAGGGACCCAGTACTTC	CASSPHGLVGTQYF
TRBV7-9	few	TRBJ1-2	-	TGTGCCAGCACCAACCGACAGGCGGATGGCTACACCTTC	CASTNRQADGYTF